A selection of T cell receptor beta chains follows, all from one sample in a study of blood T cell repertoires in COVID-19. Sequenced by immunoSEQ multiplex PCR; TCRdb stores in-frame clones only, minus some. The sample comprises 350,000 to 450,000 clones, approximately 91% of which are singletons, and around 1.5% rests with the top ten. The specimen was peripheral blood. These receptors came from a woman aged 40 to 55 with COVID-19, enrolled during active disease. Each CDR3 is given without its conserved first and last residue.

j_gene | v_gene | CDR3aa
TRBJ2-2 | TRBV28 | ASSFRNTGELF
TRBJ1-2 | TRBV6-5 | ASSYSPDREDGYT
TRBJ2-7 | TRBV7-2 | ASSLGLAAGYEQY
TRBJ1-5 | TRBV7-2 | ASSLGTGRDQPQH
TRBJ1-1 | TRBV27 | ASSPAGPNTEAF
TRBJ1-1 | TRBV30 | AWSATGGDPPF
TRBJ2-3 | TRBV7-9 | ASSSRTSGNRWGTDTQY
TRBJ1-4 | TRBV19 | ASRPPGKANEKLF
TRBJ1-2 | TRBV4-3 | ASSQSDRPYGYT
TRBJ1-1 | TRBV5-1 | ASSLGAGVNTEAF